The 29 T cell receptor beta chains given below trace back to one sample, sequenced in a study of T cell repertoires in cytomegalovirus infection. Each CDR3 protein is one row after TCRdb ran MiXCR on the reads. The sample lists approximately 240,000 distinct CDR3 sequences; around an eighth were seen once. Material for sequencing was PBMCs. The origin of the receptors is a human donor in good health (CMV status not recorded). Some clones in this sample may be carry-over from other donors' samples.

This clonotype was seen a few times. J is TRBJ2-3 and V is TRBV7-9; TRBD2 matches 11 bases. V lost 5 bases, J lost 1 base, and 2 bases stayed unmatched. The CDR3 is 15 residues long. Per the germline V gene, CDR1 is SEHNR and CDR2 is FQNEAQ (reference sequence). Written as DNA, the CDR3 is TGTGCCAGCAGCCAACTAGCGGGGGGCACAGATACGCAGTATTTT. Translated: CASSQLAGGTDTQYF.

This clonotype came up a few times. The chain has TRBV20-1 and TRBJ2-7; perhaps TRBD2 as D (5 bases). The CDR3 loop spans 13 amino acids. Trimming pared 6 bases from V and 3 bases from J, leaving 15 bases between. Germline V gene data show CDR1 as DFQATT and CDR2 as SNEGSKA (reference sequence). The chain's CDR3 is CSALPASHYEQYF. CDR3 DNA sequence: TGCAGTGCCCTCCCCGCTAGCCACTACGAGCAGTACTTC.

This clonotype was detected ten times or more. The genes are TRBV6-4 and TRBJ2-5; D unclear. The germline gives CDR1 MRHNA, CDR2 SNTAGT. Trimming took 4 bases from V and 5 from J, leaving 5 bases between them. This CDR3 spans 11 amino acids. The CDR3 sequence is CASSVGETQYF. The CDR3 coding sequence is TGTGCCAGCAGTGTGGGTGAGACCCAGTACTTC.

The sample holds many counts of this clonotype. CDR3 protein: CASSFGGTGGDTQYF. Written as DNA, the CDR3 is TGTGCCAGCAGTTTCGGCGGGACAGGGGGAGATACGCAGTATTTT. The chain links TRBV12-3 or TRBV12-4 to TRBJ2-3, with 11 nucleotides matching TRBD1. V was clipped by 3 bases and J by 5 bases; unmatched bases: 4. The CDR3 has 15 residues.

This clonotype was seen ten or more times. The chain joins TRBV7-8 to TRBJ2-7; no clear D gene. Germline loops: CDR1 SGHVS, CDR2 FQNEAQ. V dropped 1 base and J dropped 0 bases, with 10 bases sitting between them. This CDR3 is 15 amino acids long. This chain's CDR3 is CASSLELGGSYEQYF. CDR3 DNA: TGTGCCAGCAGCTTAGAACTGGGTGGCTCCTACGAGCAGTACTTC.

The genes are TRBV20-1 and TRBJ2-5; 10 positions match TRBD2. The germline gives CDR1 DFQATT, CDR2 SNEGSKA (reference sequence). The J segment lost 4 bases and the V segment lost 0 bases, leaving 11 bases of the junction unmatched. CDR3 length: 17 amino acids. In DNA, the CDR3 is TGCAGTGCTAGAGATTGGAGTAGCGGGGGGACCGGAGAGACCCAGTACTTC. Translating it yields CSARDWSSGGTGETQYF.

The CDR3 sequence is CASSRPGNSYYEQYF. In nucleotides, the CDR3 is TGTGCCAGCTCACGACCGGGGAACTCTTACTACGAGCAGTACTTC. V and J are TRBV18 and TRBJ2-7; possibly TRBD2 for D (5 bases). Trimming stripped 4 bases from V and 3 bases from J, with 16 bases between. The CDR3 is 15 amino acids. Germline CDR1 is KGHSH and CDR2 is LQKENI.

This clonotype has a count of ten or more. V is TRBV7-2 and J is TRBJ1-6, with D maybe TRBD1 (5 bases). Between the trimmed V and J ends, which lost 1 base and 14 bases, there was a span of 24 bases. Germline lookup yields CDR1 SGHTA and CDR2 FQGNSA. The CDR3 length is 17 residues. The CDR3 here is CASSLGGEGAQVRTLHF. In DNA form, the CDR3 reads TGTGCCAGCAGCTTAGGTGGGGAAGGGGCTCAAGTAAGAACCCTCCACTTT.

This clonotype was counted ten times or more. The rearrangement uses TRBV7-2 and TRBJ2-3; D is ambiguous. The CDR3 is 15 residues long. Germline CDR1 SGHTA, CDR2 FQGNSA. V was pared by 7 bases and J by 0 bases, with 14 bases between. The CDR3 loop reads CASTLQPVSTDTQYF. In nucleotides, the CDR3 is TGTGCCAGCACCCTCCAACCCGTAAGCACAGATACGCAGTATTTT.

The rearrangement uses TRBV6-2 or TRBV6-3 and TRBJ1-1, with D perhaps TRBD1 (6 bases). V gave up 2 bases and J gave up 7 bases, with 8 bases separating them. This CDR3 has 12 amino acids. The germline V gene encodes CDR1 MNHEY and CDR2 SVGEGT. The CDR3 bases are TGTGCCAGCAGTTACCAACAGGGTGAAGCTTTCTTT. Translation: CASSYQQGEAFF.

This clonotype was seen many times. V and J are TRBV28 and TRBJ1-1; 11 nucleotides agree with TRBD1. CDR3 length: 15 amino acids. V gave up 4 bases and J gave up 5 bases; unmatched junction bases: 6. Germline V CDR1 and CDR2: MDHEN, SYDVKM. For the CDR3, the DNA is TGTGCCAGCAGTTCCCCTGGGACAGGGGGGACTGAAGCTTTCTTT. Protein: CASSSPGTGGTEAFF. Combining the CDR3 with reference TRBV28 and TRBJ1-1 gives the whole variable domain DVKVTQSSRYLVKRTGEKVFLECVQDMDHENMFWYRQDPGLGLRLIYFSYDVKMKEKGDIPEGYSVSREKKERFSLILESASTNQTSMYLCASSSPGTGGTEAFFGQGTRLTVV.

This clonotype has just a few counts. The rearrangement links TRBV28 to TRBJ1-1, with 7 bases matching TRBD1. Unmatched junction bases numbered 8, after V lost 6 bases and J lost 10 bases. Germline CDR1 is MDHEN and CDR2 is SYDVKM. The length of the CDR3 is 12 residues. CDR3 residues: CASRGGPHGAFF. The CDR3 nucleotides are TGTGCCAGCAGAGGGGGCCCACACGGAGCTTTCTTT.

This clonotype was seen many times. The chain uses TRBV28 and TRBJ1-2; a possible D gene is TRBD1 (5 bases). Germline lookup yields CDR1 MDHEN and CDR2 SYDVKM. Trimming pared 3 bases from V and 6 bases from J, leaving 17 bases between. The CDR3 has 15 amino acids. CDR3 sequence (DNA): TGTGCCAGCAGTTTGACCGGGAGGCCGGGGCATGGCTACACCTTC. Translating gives CASSLTGRPGHGYTF.

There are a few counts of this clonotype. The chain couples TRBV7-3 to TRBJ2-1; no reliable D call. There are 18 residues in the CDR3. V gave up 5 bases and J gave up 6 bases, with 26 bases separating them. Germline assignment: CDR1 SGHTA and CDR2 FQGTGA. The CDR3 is CASSLHPPDPLGPNEQFF. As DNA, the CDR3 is TGTGCCAGCAGCCTACACCCGCCGGACCCCTTAGGACCCAATGAGCAGTTCTTC.

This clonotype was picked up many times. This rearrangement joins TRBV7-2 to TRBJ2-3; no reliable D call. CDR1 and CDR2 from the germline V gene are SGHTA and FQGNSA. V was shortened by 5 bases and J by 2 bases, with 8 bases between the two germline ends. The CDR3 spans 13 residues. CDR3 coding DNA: TGTGCCAGCAGCCGGACCCCCACAGATACGCAGTATTTT. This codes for CASSRTPTDTQYF.

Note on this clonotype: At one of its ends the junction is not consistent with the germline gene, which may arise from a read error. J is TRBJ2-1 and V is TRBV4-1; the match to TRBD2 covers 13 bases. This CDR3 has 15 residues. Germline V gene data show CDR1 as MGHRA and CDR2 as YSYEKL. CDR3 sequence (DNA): TGTGCCAGCAGCATAACTAGCGGGGGGGGAAATGAGCAGTTCTTC. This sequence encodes CASSITSGGGNEQFF.

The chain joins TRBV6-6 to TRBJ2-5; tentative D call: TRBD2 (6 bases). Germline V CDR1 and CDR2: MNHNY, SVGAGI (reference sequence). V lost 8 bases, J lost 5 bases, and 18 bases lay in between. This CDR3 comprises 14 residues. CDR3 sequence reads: CASSGGAGLETQYF. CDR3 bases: TGTGCCAGCTCCGGTGGGGCGGGGTTGGAGACCCAGTACTTC.

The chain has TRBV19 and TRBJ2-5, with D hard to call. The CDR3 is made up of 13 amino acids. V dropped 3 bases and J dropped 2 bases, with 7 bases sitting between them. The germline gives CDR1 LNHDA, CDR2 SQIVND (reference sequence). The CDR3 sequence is CASSINDQETQYF. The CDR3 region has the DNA TGTGCCAGTAGTATTAACGATCAAGAGACCCAGTACTTC.

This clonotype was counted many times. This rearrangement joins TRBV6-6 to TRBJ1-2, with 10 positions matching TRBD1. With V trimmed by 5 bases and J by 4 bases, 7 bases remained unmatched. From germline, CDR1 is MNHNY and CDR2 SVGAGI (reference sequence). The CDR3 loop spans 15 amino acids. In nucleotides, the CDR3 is TGTGCCAGCAGTCCCGGACAGGGGGGACTCTATGGCTACACCTTC. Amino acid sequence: CASSPGQGGLYGYTF.

This chain's CDR3 is CASSWQGGPYEQYF. CDR3 in DNA: TGTGCCAGCAGCTGGCAGGGAGGACCGTACGAGCAGTACTTC. This chain connects TRBV7-9 to TRBJ2-7; possible D gene TRBD2, 6 bases. Per germline, CDR1 SEHNR and CDR2 FQNEAQ (reference sequence). There are 14 residues in the CDR3. V lost 4 bases and J lost 4, with 14 bases in between. Drawing the rest from reference TRBV7-9 and TRBJ2-7, the complete variable domain is DTGVSQNPRHKITKRGQNVTFRCDPISEHNRLYWYRQTLGQGPEFLTYFQNEAQLEKSRLLSDRFSAERPKGSFSTLEIQRTEQGDSAMYLCASSWQGGPYEQYFGPGTRLTVT.

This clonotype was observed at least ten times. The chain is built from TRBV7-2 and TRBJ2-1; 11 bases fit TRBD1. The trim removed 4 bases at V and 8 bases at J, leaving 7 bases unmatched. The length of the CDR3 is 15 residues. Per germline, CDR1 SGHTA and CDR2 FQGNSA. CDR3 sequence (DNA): TGTGCCAGCAGCTCCGGGACAGGGGGATTCTATGAGCAGTTCTTC. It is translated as CASSSGTGGFYEQFF.

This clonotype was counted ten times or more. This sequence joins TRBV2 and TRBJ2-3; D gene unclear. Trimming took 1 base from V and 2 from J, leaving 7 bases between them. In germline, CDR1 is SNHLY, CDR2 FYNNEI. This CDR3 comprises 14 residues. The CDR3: CASSEVGPTDTQYF. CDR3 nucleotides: TGTGCCAGCAGTGAAGTCGGGCCCACAGATACGCAGTATTTT.

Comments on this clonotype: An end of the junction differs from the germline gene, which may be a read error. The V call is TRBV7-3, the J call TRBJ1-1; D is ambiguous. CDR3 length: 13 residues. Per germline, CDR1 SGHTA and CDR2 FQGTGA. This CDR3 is CANSLSPNTEAFF. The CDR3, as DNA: TGTGCCAACAGCTTATCCCCCAACACTGAAGCTTTCTTT.

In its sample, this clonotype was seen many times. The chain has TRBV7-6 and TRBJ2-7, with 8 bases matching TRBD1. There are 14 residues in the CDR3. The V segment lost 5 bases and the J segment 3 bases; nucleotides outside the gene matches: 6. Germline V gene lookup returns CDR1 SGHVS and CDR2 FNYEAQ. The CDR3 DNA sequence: TGTGCCAGCAGCCTAGGACAGGGTCTCTACGAGCAGTACTTC. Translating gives CASSLGQGLYEQYF.

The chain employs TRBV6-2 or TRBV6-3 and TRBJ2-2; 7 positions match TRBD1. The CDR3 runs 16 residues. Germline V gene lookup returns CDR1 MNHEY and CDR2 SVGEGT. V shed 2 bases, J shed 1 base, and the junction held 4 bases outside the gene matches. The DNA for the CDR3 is TGTGCCAGCAGTTACCGGGGACAGCTGAACACCGGGGAGCTGTTTTTT. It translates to CASSYRGQLNTGELFF.

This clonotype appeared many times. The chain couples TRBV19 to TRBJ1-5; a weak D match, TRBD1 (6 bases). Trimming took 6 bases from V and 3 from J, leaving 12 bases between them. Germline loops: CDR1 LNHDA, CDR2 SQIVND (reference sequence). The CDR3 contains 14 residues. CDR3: CASSLTGPNQPQHF. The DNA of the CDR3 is TGTGCCAGTAGCCTTACAGGGCCCAATCAGCCCCAGCATTTT.

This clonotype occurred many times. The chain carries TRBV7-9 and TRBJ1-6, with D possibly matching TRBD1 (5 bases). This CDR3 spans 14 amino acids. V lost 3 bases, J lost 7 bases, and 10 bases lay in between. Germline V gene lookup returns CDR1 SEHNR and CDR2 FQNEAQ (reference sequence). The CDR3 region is CASSLAGPNSPLHF. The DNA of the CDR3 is TGTGCCAGCAGCTTGGCAGGGCCCAATTCACCCCTCCACTTT.

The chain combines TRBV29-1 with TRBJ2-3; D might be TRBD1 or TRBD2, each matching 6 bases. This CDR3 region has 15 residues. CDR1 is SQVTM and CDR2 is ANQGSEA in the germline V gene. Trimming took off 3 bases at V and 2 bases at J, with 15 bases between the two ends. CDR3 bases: TGCAGCGTTGATCGTGGAGGGGGGACCACAGATACGCAGTATTTT. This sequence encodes CSVDRGGGTTDTQYF.

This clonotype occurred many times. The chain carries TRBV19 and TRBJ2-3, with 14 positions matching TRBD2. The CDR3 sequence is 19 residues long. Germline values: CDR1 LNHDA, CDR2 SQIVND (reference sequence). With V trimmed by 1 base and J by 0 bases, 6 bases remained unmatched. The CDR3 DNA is TGTGCCAGTAGTATAGGCGGACTAGCGGGGGGCCTCAGCACAGATACGCAGTATTTT. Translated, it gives CASSIGGLAGGLSTDTQYF.